This T cell receptor beta chain was recovered during a study of OX40 agonist ivuxolimab in advanced cancers. Whole-study results and caveats: Certain nonresponders additionally had low normalized T-cell clonal expansion. More expanded clones were seen, on average, in CD8+ T cells than in CD4+.

Assay used: immunoSEQ multiplex PCR; TCRdb lists only in-frame clones, some missing. Seen here are approximately 90,000 clones, about 88% observed once, and the top ten hold 0.25% to 0.35%. The CDR3 runs 15 residues. The germline V gene has CDR1 SGHTA and CDR2 FQGTGA. The V and J ends lost 6 bases and 5 bases, in that order; junction bases with no gene match: 9. As to this clone: Its antigen is undetermined.

The receptor was isolated from an adult with an advanced solid tumor such as melanoma, head and neck, liver or kidney cancer. The chain combines TRBV7-3 with TRBJ2-2, with 7 bases identical to TRBD2. Sequenced material: CD4+ or CD8+ T cells sorted from blood, taken in a trial of the OX40 agonist ivuxolimab. In nucleotides, the CDR3 is TGTGCCAGCAGTTCAAGCGGGGCCCGAACCGGGGAGCTGTTTTTT. Residues: CASSSSGARTGELFF.